This T cell receptor beta chain was captured in a study of tumor-infiltrating lymphocytes in primary liver carcinoma. Study details: There were tumors of stage T1-T3 N0M0, each 4.2 to 10 cm across. Per sample, productive TCRbeta reads numbered roughly 3.5 to 7.13 million, similar across tissue types. Study results and limitations: Among the pair types, tumor region pairs showed more overlap than tumor-adjacent and tumor-blood pairs. Top clones occupying all five tumor regions numbered only about 7-24%.

Making TCR beta cDNA involved approximately 510 ng total RNA and a constant-region primer. Three nested multiplex PCR rounds of slightly modified ARM-PCR generated TCR beta libraries. A C-beta reverse primer was combined with TRBV1-TRBV30 forward primers in the first two PCR rounds, and each round had 10 cycles. TCRdb re-analysed the multiplex PCR reads in MiXCR, keeping a single row per CDR3 protein. The data hold tens of thousands of distinct CDR3 sequences, with approximately 70% observed a single time. This CDR3 has 16 amino acids. Germline V gene data show CDR1 as SEHNR and CDR2 as FQNEAQ (reference sequence). Concerning this clonotype itself: What it recognizes is unknown. The junction differs from germline at one of its ends, possibly a read error.

Unsorted bulk tissue, about 20-32 mg of it, served as the source for co-extraction of RNA and DNA. The receptor comes from a man in his forties or fifties with primary liver carcinoma and hepatitis B virus infection. Source material: liver tumor tissue from sampling region 1. The subset: tumor region T1, superior pole. V is TRBV7-9 and J is TRBJ2-1; TRBD2 matches 11 bases. The DNA of the CDR3 is TGTGCCAGCAGCTTAGACCTAGCGGGGGGAGAGGATGAGCAGCTCTTC. Protein product: CASSLDLAGGEDEQLF.